The 4 T cell receptor beta chains below all came from one sample that was sequenced in a study of blood T cell repertoires in COVID-19. TCRdb's table, derived via immunoSEQ multiplex PCR, lists solely in-frame clones and lacks some. This sample has 100,000 to 150,000 clones, with approximately 89% found just once. Sequenced: peripheral blood. These TCRs come from a woman aged 55-70 years with acute or convalescent COVID-19.

This rearrangement joins TRBV6-5 to TRBJ1-1, with 8 bases that match TRBD1. Germline CDR1 is MNHEY and CDR2 is SVGAGI. CDR3 length: 14 amino acids. The junction had 7 bases not matched to a gene; V was cut back by 5 bases and J by 5 bases. The CDR3 protein is CASSKDRVLTEAFF. As DNA, the CDR3 is TGTGCCAGCAGTAAGGACAGGGTGTTGACTGAAGCTTTCTTT.

The chain links TRBV27 to TRBJ1-6; TRBD1 agrees at 8 bases. The length of the CDR3 is 17 residues. Germline V gives CDR1 MNHEY, CDR2 SMNVEV (reference sequence). With 2 bases clipped from V and 7 bases from J, the junction kept 10 bases outside the gene matches. The CDR3 loop reads CASSLAGRGLVNSPLHF. In nucleotides, the CDR3 is TGTGCCAGCAGTTTAGCGGGCAGGGGGCTGGTGAATTCACCCCTCCACTTT.

V gene TRBV27 combines with J gene TRBJ1-1, with TRBD1 as a possible D gene (6 bases). V gave up 5 bases and J gave up 0 bases, with 13 bases separating them. Looked up from germline, CDR1 is MNHEY and CDR2 is SMNVEV (reference sequence). The CDR3 runs 15 residues. The CDR3 sequence: CASSEYGTLNTEAFF. The CDR3 region has the DNA TGTGCCAGCAGTGAGTACGGGACACTGAACACTGAAGCTTTCTTT.

The chain carries TRBV2 and TRBJ2-2; TRBD1 might be the D (5 bases). Trimming shortened V by 2 bases and J by 4 bases, and 11 bases separated the two germline ends. This CDR3 region has 15 residues. Germline V gene lookup returns CDR1 SNHLY and CDR2 FYNNEI. Written as DNA, the CDR3 is TGTGCCAGCAGTGAACAGGGTATGGGCACCGGGGAGCTGTTTTTT. It yields the protein CASSEQGMGTGELFF.